The clone carrying this TCR beta chain was counted a single time. Antigen: not known. The sample is drawn from a study of cytomegalovirus exposure and HLA in healthy donors. Germline CDR1 MGHRA, CDR2 YSYEKL. The CDR3 is made up of 17 amino acids. V lost 0 bases and J 0 bases, leaving 14 bases between the germline ends. Researchers ran the PCR with 60 Vbeta and 13 Jbeta primers. Clones were sequenced by immunoSEQ multiplex PCR, and TCRdb holds only the in-frame ones, with some missing. The repertoire has 100,000 to 150,000 clones, less than 80% of them found once; the top ten carry around 4%. Study-wide results and caveats: Near-uniform donor sequencing depth was presumed by presence/absence analyses.

This chain connects TRBV4-1 to TRBJ1-2, with TRBD1 as a possible D gene (5 bases). The sample comprised PBMCs. This clonotype was sampled from a man aged 30 to 39 in good health and CMV-seronegative. Here the CDR3 DNA reads TGCGCCAGCAGCCAAGACTGGGGGGTTACTACTAACTATGGCTACACCTTC. Its protein product is CASSQDWGVTTNYGYTF.